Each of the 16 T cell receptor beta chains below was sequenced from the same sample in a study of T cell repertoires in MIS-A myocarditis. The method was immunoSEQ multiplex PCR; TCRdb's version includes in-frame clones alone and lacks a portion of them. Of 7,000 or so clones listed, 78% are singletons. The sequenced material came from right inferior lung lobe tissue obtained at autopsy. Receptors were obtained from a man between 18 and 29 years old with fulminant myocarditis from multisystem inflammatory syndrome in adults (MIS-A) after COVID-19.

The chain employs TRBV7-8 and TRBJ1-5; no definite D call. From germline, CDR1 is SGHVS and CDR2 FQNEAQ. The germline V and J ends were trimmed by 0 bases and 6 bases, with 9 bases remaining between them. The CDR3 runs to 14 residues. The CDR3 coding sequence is TGTGCCAGCAGCTTAGCGGGAGAGGGTCAGCCCCAGCATTTT. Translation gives CASSLAGEGQPQHF. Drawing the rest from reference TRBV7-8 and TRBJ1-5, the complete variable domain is GAGVSQSPRYKVAKRGQDVALRCDPISGHVSLFWYQQALGQGPEFLTYFQNEAQLDKSGLPSDRFFAERPEGSVSTLKIQRTQQEDSAVYLCASSLAGEGQPQHFGDGTRLSIL.

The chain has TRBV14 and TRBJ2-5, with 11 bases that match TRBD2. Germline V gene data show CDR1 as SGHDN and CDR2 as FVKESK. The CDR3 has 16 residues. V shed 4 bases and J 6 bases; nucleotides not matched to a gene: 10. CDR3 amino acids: CASSPYSGGVSKTQYF. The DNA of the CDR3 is TGTGCCAGCAGCCCCTATAGCGGGGGGGTGTCGAAGACCCAGTACTTC.

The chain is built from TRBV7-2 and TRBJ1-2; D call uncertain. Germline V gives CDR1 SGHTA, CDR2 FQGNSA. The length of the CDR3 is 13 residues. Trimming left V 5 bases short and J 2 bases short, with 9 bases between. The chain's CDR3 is CASSPTINYGYTF. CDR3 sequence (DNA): TGTGCCAGCAGCCCAACAATCAACTATGGCTACACCTTC.

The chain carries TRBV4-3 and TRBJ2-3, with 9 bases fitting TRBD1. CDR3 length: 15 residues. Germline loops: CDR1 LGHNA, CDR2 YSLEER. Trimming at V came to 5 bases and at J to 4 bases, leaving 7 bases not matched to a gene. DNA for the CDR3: TGCGCCAGCAGCTCCCGGGACAGGGTTGCAGATACGCAGTATTTT. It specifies CASSSRDRVADTQYF.

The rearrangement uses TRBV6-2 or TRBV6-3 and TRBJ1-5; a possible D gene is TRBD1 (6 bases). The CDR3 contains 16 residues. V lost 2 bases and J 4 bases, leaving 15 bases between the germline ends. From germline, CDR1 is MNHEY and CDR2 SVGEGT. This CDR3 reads CASSYPLRRGNQPQHF. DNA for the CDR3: TGTGCCAGCAGTTACCCCCTTCGCAGGGGAAATCAGCCCCAGCATTTT.

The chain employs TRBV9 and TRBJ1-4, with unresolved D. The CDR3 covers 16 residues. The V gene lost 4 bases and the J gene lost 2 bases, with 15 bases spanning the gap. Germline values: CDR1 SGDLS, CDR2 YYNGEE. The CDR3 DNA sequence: TGTGCCAGCAGCCCAAGTGGAGGGTGGACTAATGAAAAACTGTTTTTT. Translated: CASSPSGGWTNEKLFF.

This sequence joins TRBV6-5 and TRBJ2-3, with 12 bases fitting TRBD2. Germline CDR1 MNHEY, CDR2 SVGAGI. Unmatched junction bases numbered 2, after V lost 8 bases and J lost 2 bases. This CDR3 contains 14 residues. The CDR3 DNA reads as TGTGCCAGCCGACTAGCGGGGGACACAGATACGCAGTATTTT. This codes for CASRLAGDTDTQYF.

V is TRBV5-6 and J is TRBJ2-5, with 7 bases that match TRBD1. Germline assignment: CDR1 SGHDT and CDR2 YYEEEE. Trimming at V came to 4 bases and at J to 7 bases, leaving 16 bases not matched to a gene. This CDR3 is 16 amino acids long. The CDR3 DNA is TGTGCCAGCAGCCCCAGACAGGGAACCAGCCCAGGGACCCAGTACTTC. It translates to CASSPRQGTSPGTQYF.

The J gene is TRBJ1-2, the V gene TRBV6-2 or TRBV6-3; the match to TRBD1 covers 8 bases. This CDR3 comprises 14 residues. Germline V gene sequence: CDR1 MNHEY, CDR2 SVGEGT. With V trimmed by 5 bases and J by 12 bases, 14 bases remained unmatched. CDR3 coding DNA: TGTGCCAGCAGTCCGGACAGGGTCTCGTCGTACGACACCTTC. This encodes CASSPDRVSSYDTF.

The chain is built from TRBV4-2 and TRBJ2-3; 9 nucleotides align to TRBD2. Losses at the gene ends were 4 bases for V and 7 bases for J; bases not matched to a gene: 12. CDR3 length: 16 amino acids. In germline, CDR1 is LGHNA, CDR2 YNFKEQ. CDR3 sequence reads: CASSPVSGGHTNTQYF. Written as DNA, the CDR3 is TGTGCCAGCAGCCCTGTTAGCGGGGGCCACACTAATACGCAGTATTTT.

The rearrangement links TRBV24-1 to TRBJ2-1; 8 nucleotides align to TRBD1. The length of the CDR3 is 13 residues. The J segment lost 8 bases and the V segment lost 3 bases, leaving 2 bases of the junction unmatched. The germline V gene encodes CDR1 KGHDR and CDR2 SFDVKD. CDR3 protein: CATSDTDRDEQFF. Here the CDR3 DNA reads TGTGCCACCAGTGATACGGACAGGGATGAGCAGTTCTTC.

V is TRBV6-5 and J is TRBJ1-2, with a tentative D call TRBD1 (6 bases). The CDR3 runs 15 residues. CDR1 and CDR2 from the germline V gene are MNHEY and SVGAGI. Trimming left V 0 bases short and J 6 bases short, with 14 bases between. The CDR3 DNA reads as TGTGCCAGCAGTTACTCCGGGGGCCCTATCGATGGCTACACCTTC. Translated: CASSYSGGPIDGYTF.

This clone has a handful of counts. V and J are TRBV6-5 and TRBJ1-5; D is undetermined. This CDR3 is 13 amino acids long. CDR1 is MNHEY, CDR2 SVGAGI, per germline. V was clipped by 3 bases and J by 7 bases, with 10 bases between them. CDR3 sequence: CASSYSSRQPQHF. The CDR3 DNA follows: TGTGCCAGCAGTTATAGTAGTCGCCAGCCCCAGCATTTT.

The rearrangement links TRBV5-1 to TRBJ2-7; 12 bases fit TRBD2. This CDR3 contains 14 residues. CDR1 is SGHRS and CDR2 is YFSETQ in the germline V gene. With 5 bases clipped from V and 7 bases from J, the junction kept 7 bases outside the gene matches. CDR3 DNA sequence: TGCGCCAGCAGACTAGCGGGAGGTTCACGGGAGCAGTACTTC. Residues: CASRLAGGSREQYF.

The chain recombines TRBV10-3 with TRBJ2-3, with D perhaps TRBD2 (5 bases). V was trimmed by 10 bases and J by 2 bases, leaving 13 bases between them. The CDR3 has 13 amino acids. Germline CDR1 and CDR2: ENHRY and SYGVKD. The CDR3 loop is CASLSENTDTQYF. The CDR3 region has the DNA TGTGCCAGCCTTAGCGAGAACACAGATACGCAGTATTTT.

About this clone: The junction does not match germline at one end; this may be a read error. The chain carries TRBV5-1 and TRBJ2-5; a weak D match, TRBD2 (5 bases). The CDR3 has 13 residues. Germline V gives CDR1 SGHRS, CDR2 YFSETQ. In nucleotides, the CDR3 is TGCGCCAGCAGCTCCGGATGGAAGCCAGCGGCGCACTTC. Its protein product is CASSSGWKPAAHF.